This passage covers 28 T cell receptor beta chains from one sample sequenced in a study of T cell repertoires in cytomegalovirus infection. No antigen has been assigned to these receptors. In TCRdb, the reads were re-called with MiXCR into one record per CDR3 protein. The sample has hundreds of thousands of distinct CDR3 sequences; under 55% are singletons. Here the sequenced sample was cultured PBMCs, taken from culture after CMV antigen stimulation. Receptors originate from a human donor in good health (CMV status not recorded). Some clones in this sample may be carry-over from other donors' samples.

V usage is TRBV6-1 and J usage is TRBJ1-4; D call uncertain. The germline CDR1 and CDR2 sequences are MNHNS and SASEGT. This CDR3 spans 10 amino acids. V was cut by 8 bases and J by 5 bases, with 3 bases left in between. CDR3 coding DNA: TGTGCCAGCTCAAATGAAAAACTGTTTTTT. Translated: CASSNEKLFF.

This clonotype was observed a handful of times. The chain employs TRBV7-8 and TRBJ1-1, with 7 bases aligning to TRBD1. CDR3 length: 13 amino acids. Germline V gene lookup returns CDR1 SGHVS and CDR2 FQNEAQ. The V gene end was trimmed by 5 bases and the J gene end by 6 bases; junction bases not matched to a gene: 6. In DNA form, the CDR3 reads TGTGCCAGCAGCCCAAACAGGGGACCTGAAGCTTTCTTT. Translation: CASSPNRGPEAFF.

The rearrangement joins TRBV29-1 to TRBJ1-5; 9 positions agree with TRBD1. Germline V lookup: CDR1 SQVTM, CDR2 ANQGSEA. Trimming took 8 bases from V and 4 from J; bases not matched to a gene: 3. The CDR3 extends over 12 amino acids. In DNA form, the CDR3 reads TGCAGCCCCGGGACAGGGAATCAGCCCCAGCATTTT. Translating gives CSPGTGNQPQHF.

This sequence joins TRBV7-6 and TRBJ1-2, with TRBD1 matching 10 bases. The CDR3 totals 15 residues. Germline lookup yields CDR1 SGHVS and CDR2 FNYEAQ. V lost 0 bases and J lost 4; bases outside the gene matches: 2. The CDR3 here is CASSLARTGGYGYTF. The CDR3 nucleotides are TGTGCCAGCAGCTTAGCCCGGACAGGGGGCTATGGCTACACCTTC.

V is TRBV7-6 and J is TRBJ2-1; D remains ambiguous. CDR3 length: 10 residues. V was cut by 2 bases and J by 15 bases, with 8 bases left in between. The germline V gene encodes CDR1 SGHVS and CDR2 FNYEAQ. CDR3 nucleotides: TGTGCCAGCAGCTTAATAAACGTGTTCTTC. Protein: CASSLINVFF.

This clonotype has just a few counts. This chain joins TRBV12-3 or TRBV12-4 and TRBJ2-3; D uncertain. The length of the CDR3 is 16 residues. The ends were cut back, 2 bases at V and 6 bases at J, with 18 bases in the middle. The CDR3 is CASSLWRPPQLDTQYF. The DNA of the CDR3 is TGTGCCAGCAGTTTATGGCGTCCCCCACAGTTGGATACGCAGTATTTT.

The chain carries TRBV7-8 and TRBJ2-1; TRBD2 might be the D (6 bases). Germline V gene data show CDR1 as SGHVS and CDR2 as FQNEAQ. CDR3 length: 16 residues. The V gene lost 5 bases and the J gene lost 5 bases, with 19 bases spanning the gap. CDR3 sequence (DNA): TGTGCCAGCAGCGAACCCGGAGGGCCCACCGACAATGAGCAGTTCTTC. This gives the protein CASSEPGGPTDNEQFF.

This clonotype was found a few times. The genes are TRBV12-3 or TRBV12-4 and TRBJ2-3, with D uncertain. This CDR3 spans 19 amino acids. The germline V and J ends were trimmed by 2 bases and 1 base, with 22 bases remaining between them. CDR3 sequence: CASSLRHLATRTRTDTQYF. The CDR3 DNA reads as TGTGCCAGCAGTTTACGGCACCTCGCCACCCGTACGCGCACAGATACGCAGTATTTT.

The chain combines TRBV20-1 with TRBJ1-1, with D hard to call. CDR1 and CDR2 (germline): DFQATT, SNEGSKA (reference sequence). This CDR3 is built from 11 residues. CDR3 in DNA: TGCAGCTACCAACAGAACACTGAAGCTTTCTTT. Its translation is CSYQQNTEAFF.

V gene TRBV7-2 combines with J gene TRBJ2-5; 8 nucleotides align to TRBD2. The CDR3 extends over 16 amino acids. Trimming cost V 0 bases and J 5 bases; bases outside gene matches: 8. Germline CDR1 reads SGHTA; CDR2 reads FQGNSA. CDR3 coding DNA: TGTGCCAGCAGCTTAGCGGGGGTAGCGGGACTGGAGACCCAGTACTTC. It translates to CASSLAGVAGLETQYF.

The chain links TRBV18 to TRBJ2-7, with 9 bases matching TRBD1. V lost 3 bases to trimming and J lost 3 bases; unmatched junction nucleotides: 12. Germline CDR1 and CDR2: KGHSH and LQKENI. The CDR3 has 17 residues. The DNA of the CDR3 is TGTGCCAGCTCACCCTACACAGGCCGGACAGGGGACTACGAGCAGTACTTC. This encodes CASSPYTGRTGDYEQYF.

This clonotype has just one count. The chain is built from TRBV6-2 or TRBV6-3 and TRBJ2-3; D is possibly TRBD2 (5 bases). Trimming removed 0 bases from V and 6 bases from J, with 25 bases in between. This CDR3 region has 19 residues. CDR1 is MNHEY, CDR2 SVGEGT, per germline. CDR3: CASSYSDGGEETQPDTQYF. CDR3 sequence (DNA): TGTGCCAGCAGTTACTCGGACGGAGGTGAGGAGACCCAACCCGATACGCAGTATTTT.

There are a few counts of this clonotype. CDR3 loop: CSARDLRERGNEQFF. CDR3 sequence (DNA): TGCAGTGCTAGAGATCTGCGGGAACGGGGCAATGAGCAGTTCTTC. This sequence joins TRBV20-1 and TRBJ2-1; maybe TRBD2 (6 bases). The V gene lost 0 bases and the J gene lost 6 bases, with 15 bases spanning the gap. The CDR3 runs 15 residues. The germline V gene encodes CDR1 DFQATT and CDR2 SNEGSKA (reference sequence).

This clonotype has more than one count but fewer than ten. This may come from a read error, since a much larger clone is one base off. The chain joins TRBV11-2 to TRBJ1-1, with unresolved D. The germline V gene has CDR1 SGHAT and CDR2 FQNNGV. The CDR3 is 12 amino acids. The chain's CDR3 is CASRLANTEAFF. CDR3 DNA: TGTGCCAGCAGATTAGCGAACACTGAAGCTTTCTTT.

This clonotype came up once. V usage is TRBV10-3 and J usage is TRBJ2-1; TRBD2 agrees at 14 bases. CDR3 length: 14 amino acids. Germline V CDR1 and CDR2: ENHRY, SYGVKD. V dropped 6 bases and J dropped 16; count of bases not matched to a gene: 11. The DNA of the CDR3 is TGTGCCATCAGGACTAGCGGGGGGGGCGGGTTACAATTCTTC. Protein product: CAIRTSGGGGLQFF.

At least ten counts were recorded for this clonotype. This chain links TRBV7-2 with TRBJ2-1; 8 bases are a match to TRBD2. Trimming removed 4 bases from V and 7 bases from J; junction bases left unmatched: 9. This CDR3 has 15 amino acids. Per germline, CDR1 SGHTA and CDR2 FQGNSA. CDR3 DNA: TGTGCCAGCAGCTCTCGGGAGCGGGAGTTTAATGAGCAGTTCTTC. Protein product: CASSSREREFNEQFF.

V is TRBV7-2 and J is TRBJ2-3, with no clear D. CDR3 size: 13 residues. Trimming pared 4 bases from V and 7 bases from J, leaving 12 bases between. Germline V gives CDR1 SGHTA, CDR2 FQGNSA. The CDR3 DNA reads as TGTGCCAGCAGCTCCGACCAGCGAAATACGCAGTATTTT. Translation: CASSSDQRNTQYF.

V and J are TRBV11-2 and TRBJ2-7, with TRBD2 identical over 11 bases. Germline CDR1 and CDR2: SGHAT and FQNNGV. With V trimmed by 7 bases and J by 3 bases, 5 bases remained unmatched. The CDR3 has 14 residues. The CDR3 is CASTTGLAVYEQYF. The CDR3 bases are TGTGCCAGCACCACGGGACTAGCGGTCTACGAGCAGTACTTC.

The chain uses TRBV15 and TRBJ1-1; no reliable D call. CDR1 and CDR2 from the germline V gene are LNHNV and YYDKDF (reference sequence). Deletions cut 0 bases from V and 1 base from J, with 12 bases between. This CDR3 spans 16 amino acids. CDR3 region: CATSRDRWVGNTEAFF. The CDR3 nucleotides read TGTGCCACCAGCAGAGATCGGTGGGTAGGGAACACTGAAGCTTTCTTT. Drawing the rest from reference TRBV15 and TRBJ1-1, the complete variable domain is DAMVIQNPRYQVTQFGKPVTLSCSQTLNHNVMYWYQQKSSQAPKLLFHYYDKDFNNEADTPDNFQSRRPNTSFCFLDIRSPGLGDTAMYLCATSRDRWVGNTEAFFGQGTRLTVV.

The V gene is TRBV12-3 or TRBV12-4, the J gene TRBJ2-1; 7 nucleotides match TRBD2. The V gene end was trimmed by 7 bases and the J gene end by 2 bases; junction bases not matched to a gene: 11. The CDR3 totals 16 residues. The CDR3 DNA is TGTGCCAGCATGGACCCGGGCCTAGCGGCCTACAATGAGCAGTTCTTC. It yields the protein CASMDPGLAAYNEQFF.

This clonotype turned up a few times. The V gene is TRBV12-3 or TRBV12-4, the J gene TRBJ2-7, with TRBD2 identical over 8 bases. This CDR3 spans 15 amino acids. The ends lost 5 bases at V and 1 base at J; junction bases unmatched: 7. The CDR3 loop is CASSPGGARSYEQYF. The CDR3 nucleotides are TGTGCCAGCAGTCCGGGGGGGGCGCGGTCCTACGAGCAGTACTTC.

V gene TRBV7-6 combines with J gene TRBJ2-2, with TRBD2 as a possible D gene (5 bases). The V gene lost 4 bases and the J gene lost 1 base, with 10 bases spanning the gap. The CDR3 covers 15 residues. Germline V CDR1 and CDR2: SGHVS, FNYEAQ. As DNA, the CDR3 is TGTGCCAGCAGCTCCGGGGTTGGGAACACCGGGGAGCTGTTTTTT. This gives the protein CASSSGVGNTGELFF.

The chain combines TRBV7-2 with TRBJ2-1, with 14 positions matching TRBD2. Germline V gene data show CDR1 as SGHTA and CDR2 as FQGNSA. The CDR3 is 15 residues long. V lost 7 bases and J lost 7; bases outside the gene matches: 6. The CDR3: CASITGTSGSNEQFF. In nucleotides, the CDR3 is TGTGCCAGCATCACCGGGACTAGCGGGAGTAATGAGCAGTTCTTC.

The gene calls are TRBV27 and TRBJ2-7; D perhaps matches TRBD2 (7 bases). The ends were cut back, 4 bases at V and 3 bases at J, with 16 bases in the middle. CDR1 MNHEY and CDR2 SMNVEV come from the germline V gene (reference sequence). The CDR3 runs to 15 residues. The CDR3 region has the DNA TGTGCCAGCAGTTCTCTCCAGGGAGGGGGCTACGAGCAGTACTTC. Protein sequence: CASSSLQGGGYEQYF.

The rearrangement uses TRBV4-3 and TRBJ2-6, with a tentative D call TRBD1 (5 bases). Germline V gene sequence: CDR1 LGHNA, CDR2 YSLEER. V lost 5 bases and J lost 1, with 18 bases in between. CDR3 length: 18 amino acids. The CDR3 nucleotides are TGCGCCAGCAGCTTCCGCCGGAGTTCAGGGTCTGGGGCCAACGTCCTGACTTTC. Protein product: CASSFRRSSGSGANVLTF.

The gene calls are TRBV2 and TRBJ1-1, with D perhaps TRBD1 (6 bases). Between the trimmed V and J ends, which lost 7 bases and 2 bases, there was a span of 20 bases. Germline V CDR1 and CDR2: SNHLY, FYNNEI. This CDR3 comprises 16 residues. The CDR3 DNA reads TGTGCCAGCAATAAATACAGGGAGGGAAAAAACACTGAAGCTTTCTTT. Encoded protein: CASNKYREGKNTEAFF. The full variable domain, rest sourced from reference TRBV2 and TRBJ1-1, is EPEVTQTPSHQVTQMGQEVILRCVPISNHLYFYWYRQILGQKVEFLVSFYNNEISEKSEIFDDQFSVERPDGSNFTLKIRSTKLEDSAMYFCASNKYREGKNTEAFFGQGTRLTVV.

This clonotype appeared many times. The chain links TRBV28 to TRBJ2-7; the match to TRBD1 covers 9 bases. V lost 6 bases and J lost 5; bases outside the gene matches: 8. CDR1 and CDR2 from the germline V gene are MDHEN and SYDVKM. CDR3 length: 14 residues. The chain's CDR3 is CASREDRGIDEQYF. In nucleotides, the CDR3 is TGTGCCAGCAGGGAGGACAGGGGTATCGACGAGCAGTACTTC.

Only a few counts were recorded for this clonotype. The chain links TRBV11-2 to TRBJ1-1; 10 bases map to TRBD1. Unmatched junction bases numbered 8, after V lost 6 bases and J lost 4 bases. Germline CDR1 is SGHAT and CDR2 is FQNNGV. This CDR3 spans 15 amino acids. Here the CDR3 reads CASRPFRDRGTEAFF. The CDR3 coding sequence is TGTGCCAGCAGACCGTTTCGGGACAGGGGCACTGAAGCTTTCTTT.